Listed below are T cell receptor beta chains from one sample, sequenced in a study of T cells in Graves' hyperthyroidism and ophthalmopathy. TCRdb used MiXCR to reprocess the multiplex PCR reads, holding one entry per CDR3 protein. The sample includes 550,000 to 650,000 distinct CDR3 sequences, approximately 15% seen only once; the top ten take approximately 5.7%. Sequencing input: blood. Every receptor here comes from a woman aged 25 to 39 with Graves' hyperthyroidism that later progressed to Graves' ophthalmopathy. Both conserved end residues are part of each CDR3. A D gene is named only where the DNA matches it firmly.

D,V,CDR3
TRBD2,TRBV5-1,CASRPSGSSYNEQFF
TRBD1,TRBV5-1,CASSEGQGITDTQYF
.,TRBV11-3,CASLLVSTDTQYF
.,TRBV6-2/TRBV6-3,CASTPGGGWRNQPQHF
.,TRBV7-2,CASSPTATNEKLFF
TRBD2,TRBV20-1,CSARDRTSGGYEQYF
.,TRBV10-3,CANQGNEGYGYTF
TRBD2,TRBV4-1,CASSQDRTSGRYTGELFF
TRBD2,TRBV12-3/TRBV12-4,CASSFFGRELGEQFF
TRBD2,TRBV29-1,CSVGGTSGTTYEQYF
TRBD1,TRBV28,CASRIGPGTGDNEQFF
.,TRBV6-1,CASSSAGLSNTEAFF
.,TRBV27,CASIPQGGGFYEQYF
TRBD2,TRBV24-1,CVTSELAVSYNEQFF
.,TRBV18,CASQRTTQETQYF
.,TRBV20-1,CSALRVNPEAFF
TRBD1,TRBV28,CASSPRDRGLTNEKLFF
TRBD1,TRBV7-2,CASSLTGQGGTGELFF
TRBD2,TRBV6-5,CASSYSTSGYEQYF
TRBD1,TRBV30,CAWSVPGGGETQYF
.,TRBV19,CASSIGTAANEKLFF
TRBD1,TRBV10-3,CAISAGDRGSSGANVLTF
.,TRBV7-9,CASSSDREQETQYF
TRBD1,TRBV7-2,CASGQGNYNEQFF
.,TRBV12-3/TRBV12-4,CASSYTRIDSPIRPQYF
.,TRBV6-1,CATLKNRETEAFF
.,TRBV2,CASRTEVTEAFF
TRBD1,TRBV20-1,CSAEGAPNEQYF
.,TRBV4-1,CASSQVQDGNIQYF
.,TRBV9,CASSGGYNVYSSYNEQFF
.,TRBV11-1,CASSLASGPHVNEQFF
TRBD2,TRBV11-2,CASSSLLAGDHSGEQFF
TRBD2,TRBV12-3/TRBV12-4,CASSFSGRAHNEQFF
TRBD2,TRBV20-1,CSARTSGNTGELFF
TRBD2,TRBV11-3,CASSSRLAALLDEQYF
TRBD1,TRBV6-2/TRBV6-3,CAAAGTGAYEQYF
.,TRBV12-3/TRBV12-4,CASSSLGPQHF
.,TRBV5-4,CASSRERTDNEQFF
.,TRBV29-1,CSVESEPAKNIQYF
.,TRBV30,CAWSPSYGYTF